The 22 T cell receptor beta chains below all came from one sample that was sequenced in a study of blood T cell repertoires in COVID-19. Some clones are missing from TCRdb's copy, which holds only in-frame ones; the method was immunoSEQ multiplex PCR. The table lists approximately 100,000 clones, roughly 80% of them singletons. Sequenced: peripheral blood. The source is a human donor in a cohort sampled during active COVID-19.

The chain couples TRBV6-6 to TRBJ2-2; no clear D. The germline V and J ends were trimmed by 0 bases and 4 bases, with 9 bases remaining between them. Looked up from germline, CDR1 is MNHNY and CDR2 is SVGAGI (reference sequence). This CDR3 is built from 15 residues. The CDR3 loop reads CASSYSNTATGELFF. DNA of the CDR3: TGTGCCAGCAGTTACTCGAATACAGCCACCGGGGAGCTGTTTTTT.

The rearrangement joins TRBV14 to TRBJ2-5; tentative D call: TRBD2 (6 bases). V dropped 0 bases and J dropped 9 bases, with 17 bases sitting between them. This CDR3 has 15 amino acids. Germline V gene data show CDR1 as SGHDN and CDR2 as FVKESK. CDR3 loop: CASSQDLRITGAQYF. The CDR3 region has the DNA TGTGCCAGCAGCCAAGATTTAAGGATTACGGGGGCCCAGTACTTC. Full variable domain (rest looked up from reference TRBV14 and TRBJ2-5): EAGVTQFPSHSVIEKGQTVTLRCDPISGHDNLYWYRRVMGKEIKFLLHFVKESKQDESGMPNNRFLAERTGGTYSTLKVQPAELEDSGVYFCASSQDLRITGAQYFGPGTRLLVL.

V and J are TRBV9 and TRBJ2-3; 11 nucleotides align to TRBD2. J was trimmed by 6 bases and V by 0 bases; bases with no gene match: 6. The CDR3 totals 16 residues. Germline V lookup: CDR1 SGDLS, CDR2 YYNGEE. The CDR3 spells CASSVGTSGGPDTQYF. CDR3 nucleotides: TGTGCCAGCAGCGTAGGAACTAGCGGGGGCCCGGATACGCAGTATTTT.

The chain joins TRBV7-9 to TRBJ1-4; D possibly corresponds to TRBD1 (6 bases). Germline CDR1 reads SEHNR; CDR2 reads FQNEAQ (reference sequence). Deletions cut 4 bases from V and 0 bases from J, with 15 bases between. CDR3 length: 17 amino acids. The CDR3 sequence is CASSSSPGHATNEKLFF. CDR3 DNA sequence: TGTGCCAGCAGCTCATCGCCGGGACATGCAACTAATGAAAAACTGTTTTTT.

The V call is TRBV19, the J call TRBJ1-5; 7 bases agree with TRBD1. V was clipped by 4 bases and J by 2 bases; unmatched bases: 5. This CDR3 has 15 residues. Germline-derived CDR1 and CDR2 are LNHDA and SQIVND (reference sequence). CDR3 DNA sequence: TGTGCCAGTAGTAACGGACAGGCACGCAATCAGCCCCAGCATTTT. Encoded protein: CASSNGQARNQPQHF.

The CDR3 sequence: CASRAIAGAPNEQYF. In DNA form, the CDR3 reads TGTGCCAGCAGAGCGATAGCGGGGGCCCCGAACGAGCAGTACTTC. The chain links TRBV11-2 to TRBJ2-7; 9 nucleotides line up with TRBD2. CDR3 length equals 15 residues. Trimming at V came to 6 bases and at J to 5 bases, leaving 11 bases not matched to a gene. The germline V gene encodes CDR1 SGHAT and CDR2 FQNNGV.

The rearrangement joins TRBV24-1 to TRBJ2-2, with TRBD1 matching over 10 bases. V was pared by 3 bases and J by 5 bases, with 5 bases of the junction left unmatched. The CDR3 has 16 residues. CDR1 and CDR2 (germline): KGHDR, SFDVKD. DNA of the CDR3: TGTGCCACCAGTGATCCGGGACAGGGGAAAACCGGGGAGCTGTTTTTT. Its protein product is CATSDPGQGKTGELFF.

This chain joins TRBV18 and TRBJ2-5; the D gene is possibly TRBD1 (5 bases). CDR3 length: 13 residues. Germline CDR1 and CDR2: KGHSH and LQKENI. V lost 4 bases to trimming and J lost 1 base, with 7 bases between them. The CDR3 sequence is CASSQGFQETQYF. The CDR3 DNA reads TGTGCCAGCTCACAGGGGTTCCAAGAGACCCAGTACTTC.

The V call is TRBV12-3 or TRBV12-4, the J call TRBJ1-3; D is ambiguous. CDR3 length: 13 amino acids. V was trimmed by 8 bases and J by 7 bases, leaving 15 bases between them. This CDR3 reads CASDLAAGNTIYF. The CDR3 DNA sequence: TGTGCCAGCGACCTCGCGGCGGGGAACACCATATATTTT.

The chain is built from TRBV6-5 and TRBJ1-5, with TRBD1 matching over 8 bases. Losses at the gene ends were 6 bases for V and 7 bases for J; bases not matched to a gene: 5. CDR1 and CDR2 from the germline V gene are MNHEY and SVGAGI. This CDR3 comprises 13 residues. CDR3 region: CASSGQGGQPQHF. In nucleotides, the CDR3 is TGTGCCAGCAGCGGACAGGGAGGACAGCCCCAGCATTTT.

The rearrangement links TRBV28 to TRBJ1-5; D ambiguous. Germline V gene lookup returns CDR1 MDHEN and CDR2 SYDVKM. V shed 3 bases and J shed 3 bases, with 9 bases lying between them. This CDR3 contains 14 residues. The CDR3: CASSFLWANQPQHF. The CDR3 DNA reads TGTGCCAGCAGTTTTTTGTGGGCCAATCAGCCCCAGCATTTT.

The chain employs TRBV11-3 and TRBJ2-7, with D hard to call. Per germline, CDR1 SGHNT and CDR2 YENEEA. The CDR3 spans 13 residues. Trimming stripped 3 bases from V and 0 bases from J, with 6 bases between. CDR3 in amino acids: CASSLSYSYEQYF. The CDR3 bases are TGTGCCAGCAGCTTGAGCTACTCCTACGAGCAGTACTTC.

This chain joins TRBV12-3 or TRBV12-4 and TRBJ1-2; D may be TRBD1 (5 bases). There are 13 residues in the CDR3. Trimming shortened V by 1 base and J by 8 bases, and 11 bases separated the two germline ends. CDR3 in DNA: TGTGCCAGCAGTTTAGGGGCAGGGATCGGCTACACCTTC. Protein: CASSLGAGIGYTF.

The rearrangement uses TRBV7-8 and TRBJ1-2; tentatively, D is TRBD1 (5 bases). Trimming pared 1 base from V and 2 bases from J, leaving 8 bases between. Per germline, CDR1 SGHVS and CDR2 FQNEAQ. CDR3 length: 14 amino acids. DNA of the CDR3: TGTGCCAGCAGCTTAGGACAGAAGAACTATGGCTACACCTTC. It specifies CASSLGQKNYGYTF. The variable domain in full, with the rest retrieved from reference TRBV7-8 and TRBJ1-2, is GAGVSQSPRYKVAKRGQDVALRCDPISGHVSLFWYQQALGQGPEFLTYFQNEAQLDKSGLPSDRFFAERPEGSVSTLKIQRTQQEDSAVYLCASSLGQKNYGYTFGSGTRLTVV.

The chain employs TRBV4-3 and TRBJ2-1; TRBD2 matches 7 bases. This CDR3 is 15 amino acids long. The V segment lost 1 base and the J segment 2 bases; nucleotides outside the gene matches: 2. CDR1 is LGHNA, CDR2 YSLEER, per germline. This CDR3 is CASSQGLAAYNEQFF. The CDR3 DNA sequence: TGCGCCAGCAGCCAAGGCCTAGCGGCCTACAATGAGCAGTTCTTC.

The chain combines TRBV19 with TRBJ2-5; D uncertain. Germline V lookup: CDR1 LNHDA, CDR2 SQIVND (reference sequence). Trimming shortened V by 5 bases and J by 7 bases, and 17 bases separated the two germline ends. CDR3 length: 14 amino acids. The CDR3 DNA reads TGTGCCAGTAGTCAATTTGTAGCATCGGGGACCCAGTACTTC. Its translation: CASSQFVASGTQYF.

V is TRBV5-4 and J is TRBJ2-1, with D maybe TRBD2 (6 bases). The ends were cut back, 1 base at V and 7 bases at J, with 12 bases in the middle. This CDR3 spans 14 amino acids. Germline V gives CDR1 SGHNT, CDR2 YYREEE (reference sequence). CDR3 protein: CASSLRGLQNEQFF. Written as DNA, the CDR3 is TGTGCCAGCAGCTTGAGGGGACTTCAAAATGAGCAGTTCTTC.

This clone was counted between two and nine times. The rearrangement uses TRBV5-1 and TRBJ2-7; perhaps TRBD1 as D (5 bases). Trimming cost V 2 bases and J 1 base, with 19 bases left between them. CDR1 and CDR2 (germline): SGHRS, YFSETQ. This CDR3 has 17 residues. The CDR3 region has the DNA TGCGCCAGCAGCTTTCACTCAGGGTCGGTCCCATCCTACGAGCAGTACTTC. Translated: CASSFHSGSVPSYEQYF.

In DNA, the CDR3 is TGCGCCAGCAGCTTGGGTACAGGGGATACTGAAGCTTTCTTT. This encodes CASSLGTGDTEAFF. This chain joins TRBV5-1 and TRBJ1-1, with 7 bases matching TRBD1. CDR3 size: 14 residues. The germline V gene has CDR1 SGHRS and CDR2 YFSETQ. V was pared by 0 bases and J by 5 bases, with 4 bases of the junction left unmatched.

The chain combines TRBV10-3 with TRBJ1-2; D might be TRBD1 (6 bases). This CDR3 is built from 15 residues. Per germline, CDR1 ENHRY and CDR2 SYGVKD. The V end was cut by 3 bases, the J end by 2 bases, with 13 bases between. CDR3 amino acids: CAISDSLGANYGYTF. The CDR3 DNA is TGTGCCATCAGTGACTCCCTGGGGGCGAACTATGGCTACACCTTC.

The CDR3 DNA is TGTGCCAGCACGGGAGTAGCTGGGGCCAACGTCCTGACTTTC. This encodes CASTGVAGANVLTF. This sequence joins TRBV7-3 and TRBJ2-6, with D maybe TRBD2 (6 bases). The ends were cut back, 7 bases at V and 2 bases at J, with 9 bases in the middle. Germline V gene lookup returns CDR1 SGHTA and CDR2 FQGTGA. The CDR3 covers 14 residues.

The chain has TRBV9 and TRBJ2-7; 7 bases are a match to TRBD2. This CDR3 is built from 15 residues. V trimming: 3 bases; J trimming: 6 bases; junction bases outside the gene matches: 12. The germline gives CDR1 SGDLS, CDR2 YYNGEE. The CDR3 spells CASSASGTTYFEQYF. For the CDR3, the DNA is TGTGCCAGCAGCGCATCCGGGACTACCTACTTCGAGCAGTACTTC.